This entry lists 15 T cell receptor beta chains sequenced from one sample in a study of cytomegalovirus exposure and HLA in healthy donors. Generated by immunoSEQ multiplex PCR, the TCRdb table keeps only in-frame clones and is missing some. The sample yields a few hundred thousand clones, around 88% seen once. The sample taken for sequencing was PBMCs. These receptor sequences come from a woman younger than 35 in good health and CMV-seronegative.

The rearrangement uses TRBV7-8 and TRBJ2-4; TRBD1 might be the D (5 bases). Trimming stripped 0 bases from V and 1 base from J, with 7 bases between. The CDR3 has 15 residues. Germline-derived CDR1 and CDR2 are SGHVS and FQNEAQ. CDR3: CASSLAGQAKNIQYF. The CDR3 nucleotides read TGTGCCAGCAGCTTAGCGGGGCAGGCCAAAAACATTCAGTACTTC.

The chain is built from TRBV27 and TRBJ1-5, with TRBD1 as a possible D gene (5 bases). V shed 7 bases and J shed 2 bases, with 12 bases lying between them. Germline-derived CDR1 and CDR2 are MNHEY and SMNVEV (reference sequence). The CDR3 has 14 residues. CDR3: CASNTGTGNQPQHF. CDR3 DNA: TGTGCCAGCAACACCGGGACTGGCAATCAGCCCCAGCATTTT.

CDR3 residues: CASSFGRSGRYNGELFF. CDR3 DNA sequence: TGTGCCAGCAGCTTCGGTAGAAGCGGGAGGTACAACGGGGAGCTGTTTTTT. The gene calls are TRBV11-2 and TRBJ2-2, with 9 bases aligning to TRBD2. The CDR3 is 17 amino acids. Losses at the gene ends were 3 bases for V and 7 bases for J; bases not matched to a gene: 12. Germline V CDR1 and CDR2: SGHAT, FQNNGV.

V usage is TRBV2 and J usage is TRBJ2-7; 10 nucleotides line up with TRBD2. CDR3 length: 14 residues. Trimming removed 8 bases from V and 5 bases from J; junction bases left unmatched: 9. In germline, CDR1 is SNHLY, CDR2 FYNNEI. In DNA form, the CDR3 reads TGTGCCAGCCACCAGAGGCTAGCGGGAGACGAGCAGTACTTC. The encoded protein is CASHQRLAGDEQYF.

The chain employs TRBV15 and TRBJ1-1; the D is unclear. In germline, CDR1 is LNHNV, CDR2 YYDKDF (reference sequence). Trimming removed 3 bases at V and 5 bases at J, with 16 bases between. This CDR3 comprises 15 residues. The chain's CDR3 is CATSSLTTIKTEAFF. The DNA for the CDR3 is TGTGCCACCAGCAGCCTCACTACCATCAAGACTGAAGCTTTCTTT.

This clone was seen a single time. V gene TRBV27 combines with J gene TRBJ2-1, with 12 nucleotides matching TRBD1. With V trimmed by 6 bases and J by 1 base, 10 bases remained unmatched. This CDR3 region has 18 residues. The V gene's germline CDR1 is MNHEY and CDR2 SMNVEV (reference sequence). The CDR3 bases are TGTGCCAGCAGGGGGACAGGGGGCGGTTATAGGTCCTACAATGAGCAGTTCTTC. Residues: CASRGTGGGYRSYNEQFF.

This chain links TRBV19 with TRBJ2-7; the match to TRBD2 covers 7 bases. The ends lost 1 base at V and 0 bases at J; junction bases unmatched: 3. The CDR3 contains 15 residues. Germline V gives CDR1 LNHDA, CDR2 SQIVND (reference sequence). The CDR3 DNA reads TGTGCCAGTAGTATAGTAGCGGGCAGCTCCTACGAGCAGTACTTC. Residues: CASSIVAGSSYEQYF. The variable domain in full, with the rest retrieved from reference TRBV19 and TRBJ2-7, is DGGITQSPKYLFRKEGQNVTLSCEQNLNHDAMYWYRQDPGQGLRLIYYSQIVNDFQKGDIAEGYSVSREKKESFPLTVTSAQKNPTAFYLCASSIVAGSSYEQYFGPGTRLTVT.

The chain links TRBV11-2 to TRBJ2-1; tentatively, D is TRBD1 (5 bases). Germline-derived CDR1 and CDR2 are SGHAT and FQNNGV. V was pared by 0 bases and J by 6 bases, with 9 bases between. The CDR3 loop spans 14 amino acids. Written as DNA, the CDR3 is TGTGCCAGCAGCTTAGACGCGACAGTCAATGAGCAGTTCTTC. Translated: CASSLDATVNEQFF.

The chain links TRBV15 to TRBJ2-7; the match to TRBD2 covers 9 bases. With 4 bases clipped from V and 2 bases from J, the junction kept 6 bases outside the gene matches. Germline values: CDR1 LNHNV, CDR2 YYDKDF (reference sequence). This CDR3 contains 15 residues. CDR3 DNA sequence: TGTGCCACCAGCACGACTAGCGGAAGTACCTACGAGCAGTACTTC. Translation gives CATSTTSGSTYEQYF.

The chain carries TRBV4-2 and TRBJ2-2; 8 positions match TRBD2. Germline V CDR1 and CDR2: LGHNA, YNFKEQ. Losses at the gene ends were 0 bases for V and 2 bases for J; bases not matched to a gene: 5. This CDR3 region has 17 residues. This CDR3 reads CASSQDPSGPNTGELFF. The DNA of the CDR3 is TGTGCCAGCAGCCAAGATCCTAGCGGGCCTAACACCGGGGAGCTGTTTTTT.

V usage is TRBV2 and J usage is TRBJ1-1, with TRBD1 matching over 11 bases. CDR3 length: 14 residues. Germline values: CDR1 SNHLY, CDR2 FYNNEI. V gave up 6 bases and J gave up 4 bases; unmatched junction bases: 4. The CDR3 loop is CASRTGTGGTEAFF. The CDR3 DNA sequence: TGTGCCAGCAGGACCGGGACAGGGGGCACTGAAGCTTTCTTT.

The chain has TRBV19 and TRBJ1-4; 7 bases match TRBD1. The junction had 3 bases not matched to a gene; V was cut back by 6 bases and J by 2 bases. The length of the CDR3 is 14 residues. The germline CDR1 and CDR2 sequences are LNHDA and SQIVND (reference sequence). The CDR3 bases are TGTGCCAGTAGAGCGACAGGGACTAATGAAAAACTGTTTTTT. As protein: CASRATGTNEKLFF.

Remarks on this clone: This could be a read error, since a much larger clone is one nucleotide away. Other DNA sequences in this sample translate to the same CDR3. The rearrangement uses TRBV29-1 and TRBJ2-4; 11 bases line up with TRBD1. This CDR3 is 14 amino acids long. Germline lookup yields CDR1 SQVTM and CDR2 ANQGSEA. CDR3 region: CSVDPGTGGNIQYF. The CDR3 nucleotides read TGTAGCGTTGATCCCGGGACAGGGGGAAACATTCAGTACTTC.

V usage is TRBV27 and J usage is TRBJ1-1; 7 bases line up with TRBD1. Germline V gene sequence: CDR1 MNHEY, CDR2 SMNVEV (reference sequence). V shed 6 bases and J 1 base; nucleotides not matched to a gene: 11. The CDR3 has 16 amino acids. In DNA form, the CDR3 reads TGTGCCAGCAGGTCTAGTTCAGGGGGAAAGAACACTGAAGCTTTCTTT. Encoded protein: CASRSSSGGKNTEAFF.

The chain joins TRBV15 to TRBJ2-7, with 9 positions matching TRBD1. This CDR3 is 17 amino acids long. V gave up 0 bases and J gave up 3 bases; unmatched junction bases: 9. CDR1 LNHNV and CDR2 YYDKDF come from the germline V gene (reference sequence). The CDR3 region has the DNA TGTGCCACCAGCAGAGAAACCTCGGGACAGGGCCGCTACGAGCAGTACTTC. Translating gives CATSRETSGQGRYEQYF.